This TCR beta chain was found in a study of vaccination and CD4 T cells after COVID-19. One entry per CDR3 protein, called by TCRdb with MiXCR from the PCR reads. The repertoire holds roughly 28,000 distinct CDR3 sequences, with approximately 48% as singletons. This CDR3 is 18 amino acids long. Per germline, CDR1 WNHNN and CDR2 SYGVQD (reference sequence). J was trimmed by 3 bases and V by 8 bases; bases with no gene match: 19. Time point denoted: late sampling 161 to 241 days after vaccination in a few convalescent patients. The sample was CD4+ T cells from blood, taken about 7 months after SARS-CoV-2 vaccination. The chain joins TRBV10-1 to TRBJ2-1, with 7 nucleotides matching TRBD2. The TCR sequence derives from a human donor who had recovered from COVID-19. This chain's CDR3 is CASGHLRDYNSIYNEQFF. As DNA, the CDR3 is TGCGCCAGCGGCCACCTACGGGACTACAATTCGATCTACAATGAGCAGTTCTTC.